This T cell receptor (beta chain) was recorded in a study of T cell repertoires in cytomegalovirus infection (dated by TCRdb to 2018 to 2020). For the study in its entirety: Recently identified HLA-C-restricted CMV epitopes, whose presentation resists viral immunomodulation, were targeted by peptide stimulations together with well-studied HLA-B-restricted epitopes. The HLA type of each donor mattered for the analysis, because public TCR beta signatures pointed to carriage of CMV infection along with the matching HLA type.

The label giving this sample's treatment or condition can be read as: in vitro stimulation with specific CMV peptide epitopes to enrich CMV-specific T cells. The germline V gene sets CDR1 to SGHRS and CDR2 to YFSETQ. The CDR3 goes from the cysteine to the phenylalanine over 13 residues. The read is trimmed to its CDR3 DNA, 39 bases read in frame from base 1. At the junction V is shortened by 4 bases and J by 6 bases, with 11 bases in between. Study-wide findings and limitations: In both this cohort and an independent roughly 350-donor cohort, the cumulative frequency of public TCR beta family members distinguished carriers of CMV infection plus the relevant HLA type. The ex vivo response was dominated by HLA-C-restricted CMV-specific TCR beta clonotypes, which also provided the single most frequent clonotype in two of eight donors.

The sequencer was an Illumina HiSeq 1500. TCRdb reanalyzed the raw reads on its own, using fastp at Q25 for trimming and MiXCR for clone calling, and kept in-frame beta chains. Rows are combined by CDR3 protein, so each entry shows the most common genes and DNA. The sample data list approximately 910,000 distinct CDR3 sequences, and about a third of these were observed just once. Around an eighth of the sample is held by the ten biggest clonotypes. This clonotype was counted a few times. There is no known antigen for this receptor. No base qualities exist here, and no much larger clone lies one base off it.

This chain joins TRBV5-1 to TRBJ2-1; a tentative D match to TRBD2 spans 6 bases. This clonotype originated in a human donor in good health (CMV status not recorded). Some clones in this sample may be carry-over from other donors' samples. The sample in question was cultured CD8+ T cells from PBMCs, obtained from culture after CMV antigen stimulation. The nucleotide sequence reads as follows: TGCGCCAGCAGCCCTGCGGGGAGCAATGAGCAGTTCTTC. Its translation is CASSPAGSNEQFF. Reference TRBV5-1 and TRBJ2-1 genes cover what lies past the CDR3, so the full variable domain is KAGVTQTPRYLIKTRGQQVTLSCSPISGHRSVSWYQQTPGQGLQFLFEYFSETQRNKGNFPGRFSGRQFSNSRSEMNVSTLELGDSALYLCASSPAGSNEQFFGPGTRLTVL.